This T cell receptor beta chain appears in the sequencing data of a study of blood T cell repertoires in COVID-19. Study-wide background: T cells, B-cell-depleted T cells, or PBMCs provided the cDNA or gDNA that served as material.

In this sample, this clone turned up once. Distinct nucleotide sequences in the sample also encode this CDR3. Sequencing was performed with immunoSEQ multiplex PCR; in TCRdb, only in-frame clones are kept and a portion is missing. The sample yields over 250,000 clones, about nine tenths seen once. Enrolled through a virtual design, the participants were between about 18 and 100 years of age and came from 24 US areas. Germline-derived CDR1 and CDR2 are SGDLS and YYNGEE. The CDR3 spans 14 residues. J was trimmed by 4 bases and V by 0 bases; bases with no gene match: 1. The sequenced sample was PBMCs or T cells enriched from blood (not recorded which). This chain links TRBV9 with TRBJ1-2, with 9 bases aligning to TRBD1. This clonotype was obtained from a woman between 18 and 29 years old who had recovered from COVID-19. Here the CDR3 reads CASSVGDRAYGYTF. CDR3 in DNA: TGTGCCAGCAGCGTAGGGGACAGGGCCTATGGCTACACCTTC.